The rows below give T cell receptor beta chains drawn from one sample of a study of PD-1 blockade in classical Hodgkin lymphoma. Clones were sequenced by immunoSEQ multiplex PCR, and TCRdb holds only the in-frame ones, with some missing. The table lists approximately 27,000 clones, almost 85% of them singletons. The input for sequencing was peripheral blood mononuclear cells (PBMCs), taken before the fourth cycle of nivolumab. The receptors come from a human donor with classical Hodgkin lymphoma. The CDR3 runs from the conserved cysteine through the conserved F or W. Fields, in order: V gene, clone size, J gene, D gene, CDR3 DNA, CDR3 protein. D genes are given only for firm matches. Size tells how often a clone was seen (once, few, many) or the class of an expanded clone, and some rows leave it out.

TRBV28	NA	TRBJ2-7	TRBD1	TGTGCCAGCAGTTTCCAGGACAGGGGCGGAGAGCAGTACTTC	CASSFQDRGGEQYF
TRBV6-5	NA	TRBJ2-1	NA	TGTGCCAGCAGCTTTACTCCCCCGCCGTACAATGAGCAGTTCTTC	CASSFTPPPYNEQFF
TRBV10-3	NA	TRBJ2-2	NA	TGTGCCATCAGTGAGTCGGGGGGCAGGGACACCGGGGAGCTGTTTTTT	CAISESGGRDTGELFF
TRBV6-5	NA	TRBJ1-4	NA	TGTGCCAGCAGTTATTTTGTTAATGAAAAACTGTTTTTT	CASSYFVNEKLFF
TRBV11-3	NA	TRBJ1-3	NA	TGTGCCAGCAGCCCGCGGGGGGCTGGAAACACCATATATTTT	CASSPRGAGNTIYF
TRBV5-4	NA	TRBJ2-3	TRBD2	TGTGCCAGCAGCTTCCGTGGTAGCGGGGACCCAGGCACAGATACGCAGTATTTT	CASSFRGSGDPGTDTQYF
TRBV6-1	NA	TRBJ2-5	TRBD2	TGTGCCAGCAGGGGGGGGGTAGAGACCCAGTACTTC	CASRGGVETQYF
TRBV4-3	NA	TRBJ2-7	NA	TGCGCCAGCAGCCAAGGCGTCAGGGGTACGGAGTACGAGCAGTACTTC	CASSQGVRGTEYEQYF
TRBV5-4	once	TRBJ1-2	NA	TGTGCCAGCAGCTTGGAAGCGGGAACAGGCTATGGCTACACCTTC	CASSLEAGTGYGYTF
TRBV2	NA	TRBJ1-1	TRBD1	TGTGCCACCGAAAGGGACAGGGACACTGAAGCTTTCTTT	CATERDRDTEAFF
TRBV5-1	NA	TRBJ1-3	NA	TGCGCCAGCAGCTTGGGGGGGCTCCTACGAACCGGAAACACCATATATTTT	CASSLGGLLRTGNTIYF
TRBV4-2	NA	TRBJ2-7	TRBD1	TGTGCCAGCAGCCAAGATTTCACAGGGGTGACCGAGCAGTACTTC	CASSQDFTGVTEQYF
TRBV28	NA	TRBJ1-2	NA	TGTGCCAGCAAGGGCAGTAATAACTATGGCTACACCTTC	CASKGSNNYGYTF
TRBV7-9	NA	TRBJ2-5	NA	TGTGCCAGCAGCTTGGACTATCCTTCGACCGCTATCCAAGAGACCCAGTACTTC	CASSLDYPSTAIQETQYF
TRBV2	NA	TRBJ2-1	NA	TGTGCCTCACAGGGGGGGGGCCACTACAATGAGCAGTTCTTC	CASQGGGHYNEQFF
TRBV6-5	NA	TRBJ1-4	NA	TGTGCCAGCAGTTACGAGAGGAGGGGCAAACTGTTTTTT	CASSYERRGKLFF
TRBV7-9	NA	TRBJ1-5	NA	TGTGCCAGCAGCACATCAGGGGCCGCCCAGCCCCAGCATTTT	CASSTSGAAQPQHF
TRBV12-1	once	TRBJ2-7	NA	TGTGCCCCCTTCCCCGGGACTACAAACTACGAGCAGTACTTC	CAPFPGTTNYEQYF
TRBV14	NA	TRBJ2-7	NA	TGTGCCAGCAGCCAGGGGATCGAGCAGTACTTC	CASSQGIEQYF
TRBV19	once	TRBJ2-2	NA	TGTGCCAGTAACCCCTCCTCAGGGGCGAACACCGGGGAGCTGTTTTTT	CASNPSSGANTGELFF
TRBV6-1	few	TRBJ1-4	NA	TGTGCCAGCAGGCAGGGATTCGTCCCTAATGAAAAACTGTTTTTT	CASRQGFVPNEKLFF
TRBV5-4	NA	TRBJ1-2	NA	TGTGCCAGCAGCCCGGATGGCATGCTGGACTATGGCTACACCTTC	CASSPDGMLDYGYTF
TRBV14	NA	TRBJ2-2	NA	TGTGCCAGCAGCCGGTACGGCCCATTGAACACCGGGGAGCTGTTTTTT	CASSRYGPLNTGELFF
TRBV9	NA	TRBJ2-5	TRBD2	TGTGCCAGCAGCGTAAGCCTAGCGGGGATGGAGACCCAGTACTTC	CASSVSLAGMETQYF